This entry concerns a single T cell receptor beta chain. The antigen remains unidentified. From germline, CDR1 is SGHRS and CDR2 YFSETQ. The CDR3 runs 14 residues. V was shortened by 4 bases and J by 4 bases, with 14 bases between the two germline ends. Profiled with immunoSEQ multiplex PCR; TCRdb holds only in-frame clones, not every one. The table includes roughly 95,000 clones, just over 85% detected once. Individuals having autoimmune disease history or systemic immunosuppression were not enrolled. The data stem from a study of OX40 agonist ivuxolimab in advanced cancers. As for the study in general: Ivuxolimab was administered intravenously to patients at 0.01 to 10 mg/kg every 2 weeks. Patients with prior anti-PD-1, anti-PD-L1 or anti-CTLA-4 therapy were eligible; less than 50% had some.

Study-wide points: Blood T cells, both CD4+ and CD8+, expanded clonally by week 6 at 0.1 to 3.0 mg/kg.

This sequence joins TRBV5-1 and TRBJ1-1; D may be TRBD1 (5 bases). This TCR was sampled from an adult with an advanced solid tumor such as melanoma, head and neck, liver or kidney cancer. The sequenced sample was CD4+ or CD8+ T cells sorted from blood, obtained in a trial of the OX40 agonist ivuxolimab. Here the CDR3 DNA reads TGCGCCAGCAGCCCAAGAGGGGACGGCACTGAAGCTTTCTTT. Amino acids: CASSPRGDGTEAFF.